This TCR beta chain was retrieved from a study of cytomegalovirus exposure and HLA in healthy donors. Looking at the study overall: Out of about 170 million T cells, an earlier analysis found fewer than 140 million unique TCR beta sequences in total.

V was clipped by 3 bases and J by 7 bases; unmatched bases: 16. The CDR3 sequence is 18 residues long. Germline CDR1 reads MGHRA; CDR2 reads YSYEKL. As for this clone: Its antigen is currently unknown.

A multiplex PCR was run with 60 Vbeta primers and 13 Jbeta primers. Measured with immunoSEQ multiplex PCR; TCRdb has only the in-frame clones, and not every one. The sample lists tens of thousands of clones, under 75% occurring once. Whole-study results and caveats: Being indistinguishable, some V segments were excluded, TRBV6-2 and TRBV6-3 among them. Productive rates of about 87% or about 30% were seen for most TCR beta V segments in an earlier analysis. Approximately 17,000 TCR beta sequences were associated with HLA alleles at 0.05 false discovery rate in a later analysis.

The chain carries TRBV4-1 and TRBJ2-1; 9 positions agree with TRBD2. Sequencing was done on a sample of PBMCs. This clonotype was obtained from a man in his thirties or forties in good health and CMV-seronegative. The CDR3 sequence: CASSHGGGGRGFGNEQFF. The CDR3 DNA is TGCGCCAGCAGCCACGGGGGTGGCGGGAGGGGTTTTGGGAATGAGCAGTTCTTC.